Below are 15 T cell receptor beta chains sequenced from a single sample in a study of blood T cells in healthy people across ages. A second about 6 to 11 cycle PCR used barcoded and J-beta primers. TCRdb passed the 5' RACE reads through MiXCR, listing each CDR3 protein once. Of around 1,500,000 distinct CDR3 sequences in the sample, about 43% were seen once. The sample taken for sequencing was blood. The source of these receptors is a young woman in good health.

This clonotype has a handful of counts. V gene TRBV15 combines with J gene TRBJ1-2; D call uncertain. The germline gives CDR1 LNHNV, CDR2 YYDKDF (reference sequence). V lost 0 bases to trimming and J lost 9 bases, with 5 bases between them. The CDR3 runs to 11 residues. The CDR3 sequence: CATSREDRYTF. The DNA of the CDR3 is TGTGCCACCAGCAGAGAGGACCGCTACACCTTC.

This clonotype was counted only a few times. V gene TRBV5-1 combines with J gene TRBJ2-7, with TRBD1 matching 7 bases. This CDR3 has 16 residues. The junction had 10 bases not matched to a gene; V was cut back by 3 bases and J by 1 base. CDR1 is SGHRS, CDR2 YFSETQ, per germline. As DNA, the CDR3 is TGCGCCAGCAGCTCTACGGACAGGACCTATTCCTACGAGCAGTACTTC. Protein sequence: CASSSTDRTYSYEQYF.

The chain carries TRBV14 and TRBJ2-5; no definite D call. Germline V CDR1 and CDR2: SGHDN, FVKESK. The CDR3 sequence is 16 residues long. V was pared by 0 bases and J by 1 base, with 12 bases between. Written as DNA, the CDR3 is TGTGCCAGCAGCCAAGAGTACGGATATGCCCAAGAGACCCAGTACTTC. Translated: CASSQEYGYAQETQYF.

This clonotype has more than one count but fewer than ten. V usage is TRBV4-2 and J usage is TRBJ2-7; 8 positions match TRBD2. The ends lost 4 bases at V and 1 base at J; junction bases unmatched: 9. This CDR3 comprises 16 residues. Germline CDR1 and CDR2: LGHNA and YNFKEQ. CDR3: CASSPGLADVSYEQYF. The DNA of the CDR3 is TGTGCCAGCAGCCCCGGACTAGCCGACGTATCCTACGAGCAGTACTTC.

The table lists this clonotype with a few counts. The rearrangement links TRBV20-1 to TRBJ2-7; D not certain. The length of the CDR3 is 14 residues. Germline loops: CDR1 DFQATT, CDR2 SNEGSKA (reference sequence). The V end lost 3 bases, the J end lost 6 bases, and 18 bases lay between the germline ends. CDR3 nucleotides: TGCAGTGCTAGCGTTGCGCCTCAACCTCTCGAGCAGTACTTC. Encoded protein: CSASVAPQPLEQYF.

The table lists this clonotype with a few counts. The rearrangement uses TRBV7-2 and TRBJ2-7, with 8 positions matching TRBD2. The CDR3 is 15 amino acids. CDR1 is SGHTA and CDR2 is FQGNSA in the germline V gene. Germline trimming cut 6 bases from V and 7 bases from J; bases unmatched to any gene: 14. The CDR3, as DNA: TGTGCCAGCAGTCCAAACCGGCGGGAGGCTAGTGAGCAGTACTTC. Amino acids: CASSPNRREASEQYF.

The table lists this clonotype with a few counts. The chain uses TRBV6-2 or TRBV6-3 and TRBJ2-7; TRBD2 is a possible D gene (5 bases). The germline CDR1 and CDR2 sequences are MNHEY and SVGEGT. V was shortened by 2 bases and J by 3 bases, with 20 bases between the two germline ends. There are 17 residues in the CDR3. The CDR3 DNA reads as TGTGCCAGCAGTTACCGGACGGTGAGGGCCAAGTACTACGAGCAGTACTTC. It codes for CASSYRTVRAKYYEQYF.

J is TRBJ2-1 and V is TRBV4-1, with D tentatively TRBD1 or TRBD2 (5 bases each). The V end was cut by 0 bases, the J end by 4 bases, with 13 bases between. Germline CDR1 and CDR2: MGHRA and YSYEKL. This CDR3 has 16 amino acids. The CDR3 nucleotides read TGCGCCAGCAGCCAAGATCGAGGGGCGACTTACAATGAGCAGTTCTTC. Encoded protein: CASSQDRGATYNEQFF.

The V call is TRBV12-3 or TRBV12-4, the J call TRBJ2-1, with 14 nucleotides matching TRBD2. The CDR3 is made up of 17 amino acids. Losses at the gene ends were 2 bases for V and 8 bases for J; bases not matched to a gene: 8. The CDR3 loop is CASSLRGTSGSRDEQFF. Written as DNA, the CDR3 is TGTGCCAGCAGTTTAAGGGGGACTAGCGGGAGTAGGGATGAGCAGTTCTTC.

This clonotype is a singleton in its sample. The gene calls are TRBV7-7 and TRBJ1-1, with D uncertain. Trimming pared 5 bases from V and 3 bases from J, leaving 10 bases between. From germline, CDR1 is SSHAT and CDR2 FNYEAQ (reference sequence). The CDR3 totals 13 residues. CDR3 DNA: TGTGCCAGCAGCGTAGGTCCGGACACTGAAGCTTTCTTT. This gives the protein CASSVGPDTEAFF. The whole variable domain, filled in from reference TRBV7-7 and TRBJ1-1, reads GAGVSQSPRYKVTKRGQDVTLRCDPISSHATLYWYQQALGQGPEFLTYFNYEAQPDKSGLPSDRFSAERPEGSISTLTIQRTEQRDSAMYRCASSVGPDTEAFFGQGTRLTVV.

This clonotype was detected ten times or more. The CDR3 loop is CASSGQIYNEQFF. The CDR3 DNA reads as TGTGCCAGCAGTGGACAGATCTACAATGAGCAGTTCTTC. J is TRBJ2-1 and V is TRBV14; D is possibly TRBD1 (6 bases). The germline V gene encodes CDR1 SGHDN and CDR2 FVKESK. This CDR3 is built from 13 residues. V was shortened by 6 bases and J by 3 bases, with 9 bases between the two germline ends.

The chain carries TRBV3-1 and TRBJ2-3; D is uncertain. The CDR3 is 13 amino acids. V lost 2 bases, J lost 5 bases, and 8 bases lay in between. CDR1 is LGHDT, CDR2 YNNKEL, per germline (reference sequence). The CDR3 coding sequence is TGTGCCAGCAGCCAATTTGTAGAAGATACGCAGTATTTT. Its translation is CASSQFVEDTQYF.

The table lists this clonotype with a few counts. The DNA of the CDR3 is TGTGCCAGCAGGCCCCACGGACGATCGATCTCCTACGAGCAGTACTTC. As protein: CASRPHGRSISYEQYF. The chain combines TRBV27 with TRBJ2-7; no firm D call. Trimming stripped 6 bases from V and 0 bases from J, with 18 bases between. Germline CDR1 MNHEY, CDR2 SMNVEV (reference sequence). The CDR3 covers 16 residues.

V and J are TRBV4-1 and TRBJ2-1; unclear D gene. V was clipped by 0 bases and J by 5 bases, with 14 bases between them. Looked up from germline, CDR1 is MGHRA and CDR2 is YSYEKL. This CDR3 comprises 16 residues. The CDR3 DNA sequence: TGCGCCAGCAGCCAAGAGAACGGACGATGGAACAATGAGCAGTTCTTC. This sequence encodes CASSQENGRWNNEQFF.

As concerns this clonotype: Sequence at one end of the junction differs from germline and may be a read error. The chain links TRBV6-6 to TRBJ2-4; 7 nucleotides line up with TRBD2. The assigned J gene may be wrong: the sequence end matches TRBJ2-5 better. Germline V CDR1 and CDR2: MNHNY, SVGAGI (reference sequence). CDR3 length: 12 amino acids. CDR3 amino acids: CVSSQLAETQYF. The CDR3 nucleotides read TGTGTCAGCAGCCAACTAGCGGAGACCCAGTACTTC.